This entry concerns a single TCR beta chain. The CDR3 length is 14 residues. The V gene's germline CDR1 is SGDLS and CDR2 YYNGEE. The V gene lost 4 bases and the J gene lost 0 bases, with 5 bases spanning the gap. The record originates from a study of cytomegalovirus exposure and HLA in healthy donors. PCR employed 60 Vbeta and 13 Jbeta primers. The repertoire was sequenced with immunoSEQ multiplex PCR; TCRdb's copy has only in-frame clones and lacks some. The sample lists about 200,000 clones, about 83% occurring once. All donors participated as healthy donors of bone marrow. This receptor was obtained from a man aged 40-49 years in good health and CMV-seropositive. The rearrangement uses TRBV9 and TRBJ2-6, with unresolved D. Source material: PBMCs. CDR3 sequence (DNA): TGTGCCAGCAGCCTTCTCTCTGGGGCCAACGTCCTGACTTTC. Residues: CASSLLSGANVLTF.